This T cell receptor beta chain was retrieved from a study of OX40 agonist ivuxolimab in advanced cancers. As for the study in general: Intravenous ivuxolimab at 0.01 to 10 mg/kg was given to patients every 2 weeks. Melanoma, hepatocellular carcinoma, head and neck or renal cell cancer occurred in dose-escalation patients.

Study findings and constraints: At 0.1-3.0 mg/kg, partial responders had clonal expansion among the lowest observed. Expanded peripheral T cell antigen specificity was not determined.

Only in-frame clones appear in the TCRdb table, and some are missing; sequencing was by immunoSEQ multiplex PCR. The table shows over 9,000 clones, with approximately 75% occurring only once. Per germline, CDR1 MNHNS and CDR2 SASEGT. V lost 7 bases, J lost 2 bases, and 15 bases lay in between. CDR3 length: 15 residues. On this clone itself: Its target is unknown.

The TCR was taken from an adult with an advanced solid tumor such as melanoma, head and neck, liver or kidney cancer. The specimen was CD4+ or CD8+ T cells sorted from blood, collected in a trial of the OX40 agonist ivuxolimab. The J gene is TRBJ1-5, the V gene TRBV6-1; D might be TRBD1 (6 bases). In nucleotides, the CDR3 is TGTGCCAGCAACAAACGGACAGCTGGCAATCAGCCCCAGCATTTT. Its protein product is CASNKRTAGNQPQHF.